This TCR beta chain was identified in a study of blood T cell repertoires in COVID-19. In the original processing: Quantification of nucleated cells was approximated via reference gene primer amplification. This table comes from immunoSEQ multiplex PCR, and its TCRdb copy is limited to in-frame clones, with some not included. Clonal size and the V and J genes are those of that table, whereas D and trimming came from the DNA. The sample has 250,000 to 300,000 clones; 88% are singletons. This CDR3 has 18 amino acids. The chain recombines TRBV1 with TRBJ2-5; no check of the table's D call, TRBD2, against the DNA was made. TRBV1 represents a pseudogene. Sequenced sample: peripheral blood. This receptor was obtained from a woman between 40 and 55 years old who had recovered from COVID-19. CDR3 DNA sequence: TGCACCAGCAGCCAAGACCGGACTAGCGGGAGGGCCGGTGAGACCCAGTACTTC. Protein product: CTSSQDRTSGRAGETQYF.